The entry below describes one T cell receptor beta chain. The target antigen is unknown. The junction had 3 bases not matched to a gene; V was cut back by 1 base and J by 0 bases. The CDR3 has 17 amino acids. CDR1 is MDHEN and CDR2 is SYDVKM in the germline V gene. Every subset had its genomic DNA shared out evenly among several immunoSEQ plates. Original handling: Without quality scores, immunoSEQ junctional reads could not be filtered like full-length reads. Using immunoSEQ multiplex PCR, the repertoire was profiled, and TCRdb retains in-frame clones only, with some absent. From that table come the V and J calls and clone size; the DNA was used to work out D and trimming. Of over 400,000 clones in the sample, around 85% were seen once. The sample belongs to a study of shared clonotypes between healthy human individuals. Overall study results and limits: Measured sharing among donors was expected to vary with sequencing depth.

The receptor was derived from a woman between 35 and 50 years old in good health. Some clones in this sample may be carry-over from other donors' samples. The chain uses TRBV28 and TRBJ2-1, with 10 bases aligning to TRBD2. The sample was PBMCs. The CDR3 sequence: CASSLYSSGSSYNEQFF. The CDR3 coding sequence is TGTGCCAGCAGTTTATATTCTAGCGGGAGCTCCTACAATGAGCAGTTCTTC.